The entry that follows covers one T cell receptor beta chain sequence. An equimolar mix of two oligonucleotides served as the beta constant-region primer for TRBC1 and TRBC2. Four rounds of PCR amplified the ligated cDNA using nested alpha and beta constant-region primers plus SP2. TCRdb processed the UMI-ligation and nested PCR reads anew with MiXCR; each CDR3 protein has one entry. The data show 120,000 to 150,000 distinct CDR3 sequences, with approximately 15% seen just once and approximately 0.15% held by the top ten. There are 13 residues in the CDR3. Germline V gene data show CDR1 as SNHLY and CDR2 as FYNNEI. Trimming cost V 4 bases and J 5 bases, with 9 bases left between them. These data are taken from a study of naive and memory T cell subsets. Sequential positive selection took CD4 T cells first, then CD8 T cells. Four subsets defined by CD45RA and CD27 were sorted after CD3, CD4, CD8 and live/dead staining.

This receptor was identified in a human donor in good health. The V and J genes are TRBV2 and TRBJ1-3; D unclear. Input material: naive CD4+ T cells from blood. The CDR3 region is CASSVQPRNTIYF. The CDR3 DNA sequence: TGTGCCAGCAGTGTTCAGCCGAGAAACACCATATATTTT.